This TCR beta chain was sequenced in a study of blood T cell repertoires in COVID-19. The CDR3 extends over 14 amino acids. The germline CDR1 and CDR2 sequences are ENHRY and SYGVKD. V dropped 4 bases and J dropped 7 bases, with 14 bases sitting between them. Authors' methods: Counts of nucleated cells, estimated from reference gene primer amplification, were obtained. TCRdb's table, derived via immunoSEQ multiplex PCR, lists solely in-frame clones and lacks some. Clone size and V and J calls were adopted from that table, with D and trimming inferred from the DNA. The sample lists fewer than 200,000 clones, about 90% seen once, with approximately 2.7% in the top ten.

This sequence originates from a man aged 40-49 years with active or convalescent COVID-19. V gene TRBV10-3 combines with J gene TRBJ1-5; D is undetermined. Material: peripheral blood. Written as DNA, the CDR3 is TGTGCCATCAGTGCTGAGGGTTTTGGGCAGCCCCAGCATTTT. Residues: CAISAEGFGQPQHF.